This TCR beta chain derives from a study of T cell repertoires in cytomegalovirus infection (dated by TCRdb to about 2019). Regarding the study in general: Donor HLA type was relevant to the analysis, because carriage of CMV infection together with the matching HLA type was indicated by public TCR beta signatures.

The investigation overall reported the following: In both this cohort and an independent cohort of approximately 350 donors, the cumulative frequency of public TCR beta family members distinguished carriers of CMV infection plus the relevant HLA type. The ex vivo response was dominated by HLA-C-restricted CMV-specific TCR beta clonotypes, which also provided the single most frequent clonotype in two of eight donors.

Ten or more counts support this clonotype. This receptor's antigen is unknown. Sequence at one end of the junction differs from germline and may be a read error. Sequenced on an Illumina HiSeq 1500. The public reads were reprocessed in TCRdb via fastp at Q25 and MiXCR, keeping in-frame beta chains. Records with the same CDR3 protein are collapsed into one entry carrying the most frequent genes and DNA. The sample table contains 300,000 or so distinct CDR3 sequences; only one count was recorded for 9.6% of them. The ten largest clones add up to approximately 2.4% of the sample. The receptor was isolated from a human donor in good health (CMV status not recorded). Some clones in this sample may be carry-over from other donors' samples. Sequencing used PBMCs.

The nucleotides read TGTGCCAGCAGCTCAGCAGGGAATGAACAGTTCTTC. It translates to CASSSAGNEQFF. This sequence uses TRBV7-8 and TRBJ2-1, and TRBD1 may be the D gene, going by 5 matching bases. The CDR3 starts with the cysteine, ends with the phenylalanine, and has 12 residues. Of all the DNA, just the CDR3 is kept, 36 bases in frame from base 1. The germline V gene gives CDR1 as SGHVS and CDR2 as FQNEAQ.